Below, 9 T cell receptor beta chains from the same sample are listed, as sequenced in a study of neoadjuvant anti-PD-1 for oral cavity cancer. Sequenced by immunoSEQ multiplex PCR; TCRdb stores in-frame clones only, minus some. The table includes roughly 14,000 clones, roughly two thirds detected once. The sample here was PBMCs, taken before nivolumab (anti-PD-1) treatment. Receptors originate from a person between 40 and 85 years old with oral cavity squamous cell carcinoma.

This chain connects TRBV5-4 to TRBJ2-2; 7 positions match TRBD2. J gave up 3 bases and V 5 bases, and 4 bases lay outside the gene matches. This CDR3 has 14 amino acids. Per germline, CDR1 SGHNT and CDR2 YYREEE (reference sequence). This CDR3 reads CASRVRGDTGELFF. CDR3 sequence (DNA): TGTGCCAGCAGGGTCCGGGGGGACACCGGGGAGCTGTTTTTT.

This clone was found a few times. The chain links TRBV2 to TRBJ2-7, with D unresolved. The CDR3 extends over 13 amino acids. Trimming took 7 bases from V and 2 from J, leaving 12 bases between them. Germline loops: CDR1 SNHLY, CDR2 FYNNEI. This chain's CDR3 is CASTHGPTYEQYF. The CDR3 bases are TGTGCCAGCACCCACGGTCCTACCTACGAGCAGTACTTC.

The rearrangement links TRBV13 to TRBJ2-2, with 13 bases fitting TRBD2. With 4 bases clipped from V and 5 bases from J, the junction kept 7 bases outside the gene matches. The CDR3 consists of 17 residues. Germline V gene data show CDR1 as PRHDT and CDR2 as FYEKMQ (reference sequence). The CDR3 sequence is CASSSGLAGVRTGELFF. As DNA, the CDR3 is TGTGCCAGCAGCTCTGGACTAGCGGGGGTAAGGACCGGGGAGCTGTTTTTT.

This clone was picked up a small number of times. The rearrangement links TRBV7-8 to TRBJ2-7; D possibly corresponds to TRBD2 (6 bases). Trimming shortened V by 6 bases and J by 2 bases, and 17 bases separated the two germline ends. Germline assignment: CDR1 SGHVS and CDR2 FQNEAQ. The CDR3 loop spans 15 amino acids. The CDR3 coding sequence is TGTGCCAGCAGGGTCGGAGGGACGGGCGCCTACGAGCAGTACTTC. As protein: CASRVGGTGAYEQYF.

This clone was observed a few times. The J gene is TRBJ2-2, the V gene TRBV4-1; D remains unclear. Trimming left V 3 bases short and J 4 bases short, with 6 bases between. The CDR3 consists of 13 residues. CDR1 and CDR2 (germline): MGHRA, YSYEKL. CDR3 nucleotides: TGCGCCAGCAGCCAGATGAGCACCGGGGAGCTGTTTTTT. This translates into CASSQMSTGELFF.

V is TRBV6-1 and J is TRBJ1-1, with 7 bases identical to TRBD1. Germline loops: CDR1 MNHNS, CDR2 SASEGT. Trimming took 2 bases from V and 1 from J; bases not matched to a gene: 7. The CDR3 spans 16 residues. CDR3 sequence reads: CASSEWATGPNTEAFF. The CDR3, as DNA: TGTGCCAGCAGTGAATGGGCGACAGGGCCGAACACTGAAGCTTTCTTT.

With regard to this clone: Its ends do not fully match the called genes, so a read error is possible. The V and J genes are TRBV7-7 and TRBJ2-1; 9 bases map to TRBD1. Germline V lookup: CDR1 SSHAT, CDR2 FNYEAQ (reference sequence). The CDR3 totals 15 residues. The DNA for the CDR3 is TGTGCTAGCAGCTTGGACAGGGGCGCCCACAATGAGCAGTTCTTC. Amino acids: CASSLDRGAHNEQFF.

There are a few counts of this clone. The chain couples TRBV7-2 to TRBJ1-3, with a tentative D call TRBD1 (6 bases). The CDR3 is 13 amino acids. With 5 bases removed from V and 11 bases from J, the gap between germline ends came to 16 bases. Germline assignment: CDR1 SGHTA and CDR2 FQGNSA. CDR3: CASSPRQEGAIYF. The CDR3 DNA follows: TGTGCCAGCAGCCCCCGACAGGAGGGGGCCATATATTTT.

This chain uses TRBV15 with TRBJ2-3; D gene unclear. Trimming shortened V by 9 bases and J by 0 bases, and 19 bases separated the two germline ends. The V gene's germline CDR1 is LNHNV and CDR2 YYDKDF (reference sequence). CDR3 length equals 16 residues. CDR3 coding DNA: TGTGCCACGTCTGCCCCTGGACCCTCGAGCACAGATACGCAGTATTTT. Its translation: CATSAPGPSSTDTQYF.